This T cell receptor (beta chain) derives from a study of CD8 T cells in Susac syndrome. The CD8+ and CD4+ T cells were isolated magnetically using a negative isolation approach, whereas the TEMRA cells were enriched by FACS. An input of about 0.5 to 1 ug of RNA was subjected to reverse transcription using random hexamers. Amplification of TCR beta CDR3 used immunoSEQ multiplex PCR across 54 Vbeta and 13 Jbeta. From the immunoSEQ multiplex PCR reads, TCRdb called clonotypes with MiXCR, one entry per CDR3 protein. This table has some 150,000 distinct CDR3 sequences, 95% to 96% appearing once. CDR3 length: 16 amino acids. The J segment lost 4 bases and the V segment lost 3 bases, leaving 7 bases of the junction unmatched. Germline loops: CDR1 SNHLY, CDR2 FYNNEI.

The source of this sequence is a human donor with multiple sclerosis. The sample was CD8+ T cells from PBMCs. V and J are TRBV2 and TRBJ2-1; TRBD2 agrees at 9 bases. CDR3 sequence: CASSDISGGTYNEQFF. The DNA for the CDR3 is TGTGCCAGCAGTGACATAAGCGGGGGGACATACAATGAGCAGTTCTTC.